The 29 T cell receptor beta chains below all came from one sample that was sequenced in a study of shared T cell receptors in the human thymus. Method: immunoSEQ multiplex PCR; TCRdb's copy keeps in-frame clones and lacks some. Among about 380,000 clones, approximately 95% were seen once, and the ten largest hold 0.02%. The sequenced sample consisted of thymocytes. All receptors derive from a human donor.

The chain links TRBV6-1 to TRBJ1-1, with D unclear. Germline CDR1 and CDR2: MNHNS and SASEGT. CDR3 length: 11 amino acids. Trimming removed 8 bases at V and 1 base at J, with 5 bases between. This chain's CDR3 is CASGANTEAFF. CDR3 in DNA: TGTGCCAGCGGAGCGAACACTGAAGCTTTCTTT.

The chain joins TRBV9 to TRBJ2-1; tentative D call: TRBD1 (7 bases). V shed 3 bases and J shed 6 bases, with 25 bases lying between them. Per the germline V gene, CDR1 is SGDLS and CDR2 is YYNGEE. The CDR3 sequence is 18 residues long. CDR3 nucleotide sequence: TGTGCCAGCAGCGCACCTTCGGCCGCGGGGACAGACCCCAATGAGCAGTTCTTC. This sequence encodes CASSAPSAAGTDPNEQFF.

V is TRBV7-3 and J is TRBJ2-6, with 7 bases lining up with TRBD1. Germline V lookup: CDR1 SGHTA, CDR2 FQGTGA. J was trimmed by 0 bases and V by 1 base; bases with no gene match: 6. There are 18 residues in the CDR3. The CDR3 loop is CASSLRDSTTSGANVLTF. The DNA for the CDR3 is TGTGCCAGCAGCTTAAGGGACAGTACGACCTCTGGGGCCAACGTCCTGACTTTC.

The J gene is TRBJ2-3, the V gene TRBV15, with 16 bases that match TRBD2. CDR1 and CDR2 from the germline V gene are LNHNV and YYDKDF (reference sequence). This CDR3 is built from 17 residues. J was trimmed by 0 bases and V by 4 bases; bases with no gene match: 1. The CDR3 coding sequence is TGTGCCACCAGCAAGGGACTAGCGGGAGGGAGCACAGATACGCAGTATTTT. Its translation: CATSKGLAGGSTDTQYF.

V is TRBV18 and J is TRBJ1-5, with 12 bases that match TRBD1. Per germline, CDR1 KGHSH and CDR2 LQKENI. Trimming removed 4 bases from V and 3 bases from J; junction bases left unmatched: 13. The CDR3 is 19 amino acids. The CDR3 is CASSLTGTGGERYNQPQHF. The CDR3 coding sequence is TGTGCCAGCTCACTAACCGGGACAGGGGGCGAAAGGTACAATCAGCCCCAGCATTTT.

This rearrangement joins TRBV29-1 to TRBJ2-2; perhaps D is TRBD1 or TRBD2 (6 bases each). The CDR3 is 16 amino acids. Trimming removed 7 bases at V and 4 bases at J, with 22 bases between. Per the germline V gene, CDR1 is SQVTM and CDR2 is ANQGSEA. CDR3 in amino acids: CSASLEGGVSTGELFF. The CDR3 DNA sequence: TGCAGCGCCAGTCTCGAGGGGGGAGTGTCCACCGGGGAGCTGTTTTTT.

The genes are TRBV7-9 and TRBJ2-2; D remains unclear. Trimming removed 1 base from V and 5 bases from J, with 17 bases in between. Germline V gene lookup returns CDR1 SEHNR and CDR2 FQNEAQ (reference sequence). The CDR3 spans 17 residues. CDR3 in amino acids: CASSLEPRTSGTGELFF. CDR3 nucleotide sequence: TGTGCCAGCAGCTTAGAACCCCGGACCTCCGGGACCGGGGAGCTGTTTTTT. Full variable domain (missing parts from reference TRBV7-9 and TRBJ2-2): DTGVSQNPRHKITKRGQNVTFRCDPISEHNRLYWYRQTLGQGPEFLTYFQNEAQLEKSRLLSDRFSAERPKGSFSTLEIQRTEQGDSAMYLCASSLEPRTSGTGELFFGEGSRLTVL.

The J gene is TRBJ2-2, the V gene TRBV30, with 7 bases lining up with TRBD1. The CDR3 is made up of 14 amino acids. V trimming: 5 bases; J trimming: 3 bases; junction bases outside the gene matches: 6. Germline V gene data show CDR1 as GTSNPN and CDR2 as SVGIG (reference sequence). The CDR3 sequence is CAWGTGDDTGELFF. CDR3 DNA sequence: TGTGCCTGGGGCACAGGGGACGACACCGGGGAGCTGTTTTTT. Together with reference TRBV30 and TRBJ2-2, the CDR3 gives the full variable domain: SQTIHQWPATLVQPVGSPLSLECTVEGTSNPNLYWYRQAAGRGLQLLFYSVGIGQISSEVPQNLSASRPQDRQFILSSKKLLLSDSGFYLCAWGTGDDTGELFFGEGSRLTVL.

The genes are TRBV7-3 and TRBJ2-1; D is unresolved. V shed 4 bases and J shed 8 bases, with 6 bases lying between them. Germline CDR1 SGHTA, CDR2 FQGTGA. This CDR3 region has 11 residues. CDR3 coding DNA: TGTGCCAGCAGCTGGAGATATGAGCAGTTCTTC. Its protein product is CASSWRYEQFF.

The chain has TRBV11-3 and TRBJ2-7, with D tentatively TRBD2 (6 bases). The CDR3 loop spans 14 amino acids. CDR1 is SGHNT, CDR2 YENEEA, per germline. The V end was cut by 10 bases, the J end by 3 bases, with 19 bases between. CDR3 residues: CATPRASVFYEQYF. CDR3 bases: TGTGCCACCCCGAGGGCTAGCGTATTCTACGAGCAGTACTTC.

The rearrangement links TRBV5-6 to TRBJ1-2, with a weak D call TRBD1 (5 bases). The V end was cut by 3 bases, the J end by 7 bases, with 10 bases between. The CDR3 extends over 12 amino acids. In germline, CDR1 is SGHDT, CDR2 YYEEEE. The CDR3 DNA reads as TGTGCCAGCAGCTCGGGGGATGGTGGCTACACCTTC. It specifies CASSSGDGGYTF.

The chain has TRBV7-9 and TRBJ2-1; 7 bases are a match to TRBD1. V lost 7 bases and J lost 0; bases outside the gene matches: 9. There are 16 residues in the CDR3. Germline V gene data show CDR1 as SEHNR and CDR2 as FQNEAQ (reference sequence). The DNA of the CDR3 is TGTGCCAGCAAAAATACAGGGGCGAGCTCCTACAATGAGCAGTTCTTC. As protein: CASKNTGASSYNEQFF.

Remarks on this clone: The sample carries other DNA sequences with the same CDR3. This chain links TRBV28 with TRBJ1-5; TRBD1 matches at 8 bases. This CDR3 region has 14 residues. The trim removed 5 bases at V and 7 bases at J, leaving 7 bases unmatched. Germline loops: CDR1 MDHEN, CDR2 SYDVKM. The CDR3 nucleotides read TGTGCCAGCAGTCCCGGACAGGGAGCACAGCCCCAGCATTTT. It specifies CASSPGQGAQPQHF.

CDR3 bases: TGTGCCAGCACAGGGATGGGAGAGACCCAGTACTTC. This gives the protein CASTGMGETQYF. The V and J genes are TRBV19 and TRBJ2-5; tentative D call: TRBD1 (6 bases). The CDR3 spans 12 residues. The V gene's germline CDR1 is LNHDA and CDR2 SQIVND (reference sequence). V was clipped by 9 bases and J by 4 bases, with 12 bases between them.

The chain has TRBV19 and TRBJ2-1; D ambiguous. The CDR3 covers 16 residues. Trimming shortened V by 1 base and J by 0 bases, and 10 bases separated the two germline ends. CDR1 LNHDA and CDR2 SQIVND come from the germline V gene (reference sequence). The CDR3 spells CASSIGYPSSYNEQFF. The CDR3 DNA follows: TGTGCCAGTAGTATAGGCTACCCCAGCTCCTACAATGAGCAGTTCTTC.

The J gene is TRBJ2-5, the V gene TRBV7-8; TRBD1 might be the D (5 bases). CDR1 is SGHVS, CDR2 FQNEAQ, per germline. The V gene lost 6 bases and the J gene lost 4 bases, with 18 bases spanning the gap. The CDR3 length is 15 residues. The CDR3 loop is CASRHRSQDGETQYF. CDR3 in DNA: TGTGCCAGCAGACACAGGAGTCAGGACGGAGAGACCCAGTACTTC.

The genes are TRBV7-8 and TRBJ1-1; no clear D. The germline gives CDR1 SGHVS, CDR2 FQNEAQ. The CDR3 sequence is 16 residues long. V was pared by 2 bases and J by 0 bases, with 13 bases between. The CDR3: CASSLKVRELNTEAFF. The CDR3 bases are TGTGCCAGCAGCTTAAAAGTGAGGGAATTGAACACTGAAGCTTTCTTT.

The chain combines TRBV9 with TRBJ2-1, with TRBD2 matching over 9 bases. CDR3 length: 18 residues. The V gene's germline CDR1 is SGDLS and CDR2 YYNGEE. Trimming took 1 base from V and 6 from J; bases not matched to a gene: 14. The CDR3 DNA is TGTGCCAGCAGCGTATATCAGGGTAGCGGGAGTCTAGCCAATGAGCAGTTCTTC. Amino acid sequence: CASSVYQGSGSLANEQFF. The full variable domain, with the rest looked up from reference TRBV9 and TRBJ2-1, is DSGVTQTPKHLITATGQRVTLRCSPRSGDLSVYWYQQSLDQGLQFLIQYYNGEERAKGNILERFSAQQFPDLHSELNLSSLELGDSALYFCASSVYQGSGSLANEQFFGPGTRLTVL.

With respect to this clone: At one of its ends the junction is not consistent with the germline gene, which may arise from a read error. The V call is TRBV27, the J call TRBJ2-7, with 7 bases aligning to TRBD2. Germline lookup yields CDR1 MNHEY and CDR2 SMNVEV (reference sequence). This CDR3 has 16 residues. The CDR3 loop reads CASSSPVAGASHEQYF. CDR3 bases: TGTGCCAGCAGTTCCCCGGTCGCGGGAGCCTCCCACGAGCAGTACTTC.

A single count supports this clone. The V call is TRBV5-8, the J call TRBJ1-2; D is perhaps TRBD1 (6 bases). The CDR3 is 14 residues long. Per germline, CDR1 SGHTS and CDR2 YDEGEE. Between the trimmed V and J ends, which lost 4 bases and 6 bases, there was a span of 16 bases. CDR3 region: CASSRGGQAHGYTF. In nucleotides, the CDR3 is TGTGCCAGCAGCCGAGGGGGGCAGGCCCATGGCTACACCTTC.

J is TRBJ2-3 and V is TRBV27, with TRBD2 matching 15 bases. This CDR3 region has 19 residues. J gave up 0 bases and V 8 bases, and 12 bases lay outside the gene matches. The germline V gene encodes CDR1 MNHEY and CDR2 SMNVEV (reference sequence). CDR3 protein: CASSWTSGRALSSTDTQYF. In DNA form, the CDR3 reads TGTGCCAGCTCCTGGACTAGCGGGAGGGCCCTTTCTAGCACAGATACGCAGTATTTT.

Here the CDR3 DNA reads TGTGCCAGCAGCTTAGTAGGGGGACAGGGCCGGGAGTATGGCTACACCTTC. Protein sequence: CASSLVGGQGREYGYTF. The chain combines TRBV7-2 with TRBJ1-2; 9 positions agree with TRBD1. Trimming took 1 base from V and 5 from J; bases not matched to a gene: 11. The V gene's germline CDR1 is SGHTA and CDR2 FQGNSA. The CDR3 has 17 amino acids. The complete variable domain, with remaining parts taken from reference TRBV7-2 and TRBJ1-2, reads GAGVSQSPSNKVTEKGKDVELRCDPISGHTALYWYRQSLGQGLEFLIYFQGNSAPDKSGLPSDRFSAERTGGSVSTLTIQRTQQEDSAVYLCASSLVGGQGREYGYTFGSGTRLTVV.

This chain connects TRBV29-1 to TRBJ1-4, with no clear D. V lost 5 bases, J lost 8 bases, and 9 bases lay in between. This CDR3 is 11 amino acids long. Per the germline V gene, CDR1 is SQVTM and CDR2 is ANQGSEA. The CDR3 reads CSVLKGEKLFF. Written as DNA, the CDR3 is TGCAGCGTTCTCAAGGGAGAAAAACTGTTTTTT.

J is TRBJ2-3 and V is TRBV19, with TRBD2 matching 8 bases. The germline V gene has CDR1 LNHDA and CDR2 SQIVND (reference sequence). CDR3 length: 17 amino acids. The V segment lost 3 bases and the J segment 3 bases; nucleotides outside the gene matches: 11. The CDR3 is CASSIFSAGVTTDTQYF. CDR3 DNA: TGTGCCAGTAGTATTTTCTCAGCGGGAGTAACGACAGATACGCAGTATTTT.

V usage is TRBV5-6 and J usage is TRBJ2-3; 9 bases map to TRBD2. Germline assignment: CDR1 SGHDT and CDR2 YYEEEE. Losses at the gene ends were 0 bases for V and 4 bases for J; bases not matched to a gene: 12. The CDR3 is 18 residues long. CDR3 nucleotides: TGTGCCAGCAGCTTGGGGCTAGCGGGAAGGAATGCGGCAGATACGCAGTATTTT. As protein: CASSLGLAGRNAADTQYF.

The J gene is TRBJ2-1, the V gene TRBV28; the D gene is possibly TRBD2 (6 bases). V was pared by 4 bases and J by 0 bases, with 13 bases between. The CDR3 is 16 amino acids. The germline V gene has CDR1 MDHEN and CDR2 SYDVKM. The CDR3 DNA reads as TGTGCCAGCAGTTGTACCGGGACTCACTCCTACAATGAGCAGTTCTTC. It codes for CASSCTGTHSYNEQFF.

The chain has TRBV6-1 and TRBJ2-3; perhaps TRBD1 as D (5 bases). Germline V gene sequence: CDR1 MNHNS, CDR2 SASEGT. The CDR3 loop spans 15 amino acids. With 3 bases removed from V and 4 bases from J, the gap between germline ends came to 14 bases. The CDR3 protein is CASSEVPWGPDTQYF. CDR3 sequence (DNA): TGTGCCAGCAGTGAGGTCCCTTGGGGCCCAGATACGCAGTATTTT.

The rearrangement links TRBV7-9 to TRBJ2-1; a possible D gene is TRBD2 (6 bases). Per the germline V gene, CDR1 is SEHNR and CDR2 is FQNEAQ (reference sequence). With 2 bases removed from V and 4 bases from J, the gap between germline ends came to 24 bases. The CDR3 is made up of 19 amino acids. CDR3 nucleotide sequence: TGTGCCAGCAGCTTATTTTTGGAGGGCCCCCGTACGACGTACAATGAGCAGTTCTTC. Protein product: CASSLFLEGPRTTYNEQFF.

This clone was counted a single time. The chain links TRBV28 to TRBJ2-3; either TRBD1 or TRBD2 may supply D (5 bases each). This CDR3 spans 18 amino acids. The V gene lost 2 bases and the J gene lost 0 bases, with 18 bases spanning the gap. Germline values: CDR1 MDHEN, CDR2 SYDVKM. For the CDR3, the DNA is TGTGCCAGCAGTTTAGTCTCTCGGGACGCCAGAAGCACAGATACGCAGTATTTT. Its translation: CASSLVSRDARSTDTQYF.